The present T cell receptor beta chain was sequenced within a study of vaccination effects on CD4 cells after COVID-19. As to this clone: As yet, its antigen is unknown.

The data were produced by immunoSEQ multiplex PCR, yet TCRdb's version contains in-frame clones alone and is incomplete. The data show tens of thousands of clones, under 85% seen once. Within the ViraFEST assay, antigen-specific CD4+ T cells underwent expansion with viral peptide pools prior to sequencing. Culturing for nine to ten days preceded CD4+ T cell isolation. This person caught SARS-CoV-2 sometime from March to December 2020, and PCR testing confirmed the infection. The CDR3 is 17 amino acids. The ends lost 0 bases at V and 7 bases at J; junction bases unmatched: 14. This clonotype originated in a human donor who had a prior SARS-CoV-2 infection. Source: CD4+ T cells from PBMCs cultured with a peptide pool, taken before COVID-19 vaccination. The gene calls are TRBV23-1 and TRBJ2-7; TRBD1 matches at 8 bases. TRBV23-1 falls under the ORF class, with uncertain function. The CDR3 nucleotides read TGCGCCAGCAGTCAATCAACTTACCCCAGGGGGCGCAGGGAGCAGTACTTC. Its translation is CASSQSTYPRGRREQYF.